Included here is one TCR beta chain sequence, with context. Antigen specificity is unknown. These data belong to a study of CD8+ T cells in alopecia areata. Study background: Treated patients were dosed with oral tofacitinib, taking 5 to 10 mg twice daily.

The CDR3 contains 15 residues. CDR1 is LGHNA and CDR2 is YSLEER in the germline V gene. V was shortened by 1 base and J by 5 bases, with 11 bases between the two germline ends. Alopecia areata patients provided lesional scalp punch biopsies and peripheral blood. Reverse transcribed after extraction, RNA yielded cDNA as the sequencing template. TCRdb's table, derived via immunoSEQ multiplex PCR, lists solely in-frame clones and lacks some. The data contain about 130,000 clones, roughly 58% of them seen just once; the ten biggest clones take up 3.5% to 5%. Broader study findings: Scalp sample sequencing also detects resident alphabeta T cells of normal skin.

The TCR sequence derives from a human donor with alopecia areata. The starting material was CD4+ T cells sorted from blood, obtained at week 0. The gene calls are TRBV4-3 and TRBJ2-2; D is uncertain. The CDR3 DNA reads TGCGCCAGCAGCCAAGGGCTAAGTGTGACCGGGGAGCTGTTTTTT. Protein sequence: CASSQGLSVTGELFF.